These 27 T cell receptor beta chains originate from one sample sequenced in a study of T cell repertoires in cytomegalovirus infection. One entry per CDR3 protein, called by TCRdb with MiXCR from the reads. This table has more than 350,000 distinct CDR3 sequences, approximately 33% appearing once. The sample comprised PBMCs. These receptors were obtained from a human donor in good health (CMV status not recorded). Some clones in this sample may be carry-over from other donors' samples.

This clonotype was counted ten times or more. The CDR3 sequence: CASSLGTSGGTYEQYF. The CDR3 nucleotides are TGTGCCAGCAGCTTAGGGACTAGCGGGGGGACCTACGAGCAGTACTTC. J is TRBJ2-7 and V is TRBV7-6, with TRBD2 matching over 14 bases. Losses at the gene ends were 1 base for V and 2 bases for J; bases not matched to a gene: 1. In germline, CDR1 is SGHVS, CDR2 FNYEAQ. This CDR3 is built from 16 residues. Drawing the rest from reference TRBV7-6 and TRBJ2-7, the complete variable domain is GAGVSQSPRYKVTKRGQDVALRCDPISGHVSLYWYRQALGQGPEFLTYFNYEAQQDKSGLPNDRFSAERPEGSISTLTIQRTEQRDSAMYRCASSLGTSGGTYEQYFGPGTRLTVT.

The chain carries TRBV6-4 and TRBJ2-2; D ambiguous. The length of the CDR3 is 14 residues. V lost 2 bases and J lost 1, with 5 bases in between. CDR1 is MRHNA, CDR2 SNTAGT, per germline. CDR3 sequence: CASSDRENTGELFF. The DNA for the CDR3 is TGTGCCAGCAGTGACAGGGAGAACACCGGGGAGCTGTTTTTT.

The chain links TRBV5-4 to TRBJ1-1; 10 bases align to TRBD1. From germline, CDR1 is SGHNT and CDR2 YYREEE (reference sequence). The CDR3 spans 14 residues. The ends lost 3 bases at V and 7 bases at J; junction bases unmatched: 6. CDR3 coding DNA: TGTGCCAGCAGCTCGACAGGGGGCGAAGATGAAGCTTTCTTT. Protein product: CASSSTGGEDEAFF.

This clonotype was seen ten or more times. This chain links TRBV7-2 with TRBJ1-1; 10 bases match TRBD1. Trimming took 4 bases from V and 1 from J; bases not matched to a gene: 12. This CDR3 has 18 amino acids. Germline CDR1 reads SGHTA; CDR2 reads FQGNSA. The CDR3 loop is CASSYKSGTGVSNTEAFF. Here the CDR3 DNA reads TGTGCCAGCAGCTATAAATCCGGGACAGGGGTGTCGAACACTGAAGCTTTCTTT. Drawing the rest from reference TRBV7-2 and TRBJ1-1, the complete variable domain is GAGVSQSPSNKVTEKGKDVELRCDPISGHTALYWYRQSLGQGLEFLIYFQGNSAPDKSGLPSDRFSAERTGGSVSTLTIQRTQQEDSAVYLCASSYKSGTGVSNTEAFFGQGTRLTVV.

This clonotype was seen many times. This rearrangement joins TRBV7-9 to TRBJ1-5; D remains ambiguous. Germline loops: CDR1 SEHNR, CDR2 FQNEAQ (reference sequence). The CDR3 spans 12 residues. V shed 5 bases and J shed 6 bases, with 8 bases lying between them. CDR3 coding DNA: TGTGCCAGCAGCCTCAGAGGTCAGCCCCAGCATTTT. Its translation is CASSLRGQPQHF.

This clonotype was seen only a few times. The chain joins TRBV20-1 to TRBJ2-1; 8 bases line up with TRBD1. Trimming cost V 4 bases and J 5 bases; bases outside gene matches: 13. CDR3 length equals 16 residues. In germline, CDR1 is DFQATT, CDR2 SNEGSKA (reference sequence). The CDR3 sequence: CSAISGNRGTNNEQFF. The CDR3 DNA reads TGCAGTGCTATATCGGGGAACAGGGGGACGAACAATGAGCAGTTCTTC.

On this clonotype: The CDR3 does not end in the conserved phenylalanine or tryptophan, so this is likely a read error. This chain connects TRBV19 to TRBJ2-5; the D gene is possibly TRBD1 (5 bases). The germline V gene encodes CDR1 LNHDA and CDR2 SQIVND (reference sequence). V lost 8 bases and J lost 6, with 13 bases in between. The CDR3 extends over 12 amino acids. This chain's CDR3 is CASGEGVKTQYL. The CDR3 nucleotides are TGTGCCAGTGGAGAAGGGGTAAAGACCCAGTACTTA.

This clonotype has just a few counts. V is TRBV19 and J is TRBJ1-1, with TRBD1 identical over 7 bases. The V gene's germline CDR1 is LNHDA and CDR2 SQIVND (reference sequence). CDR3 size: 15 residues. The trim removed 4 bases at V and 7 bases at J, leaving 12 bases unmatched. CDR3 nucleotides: TGTGCCAGTAGTACCCAGACAGGGTCAATCTATGAAGCTTTCTTT. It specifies CASSTQTGSIYEAFF.

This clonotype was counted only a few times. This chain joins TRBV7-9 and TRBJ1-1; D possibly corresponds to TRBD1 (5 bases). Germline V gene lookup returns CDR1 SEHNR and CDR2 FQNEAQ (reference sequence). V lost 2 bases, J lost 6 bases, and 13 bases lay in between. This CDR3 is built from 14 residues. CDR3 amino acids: CASSLSVGGAEAFF. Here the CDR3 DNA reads TGTGCCAGCAGCTTAAGTGTGGGGGGGGCTGAAGCTTTCTTT.

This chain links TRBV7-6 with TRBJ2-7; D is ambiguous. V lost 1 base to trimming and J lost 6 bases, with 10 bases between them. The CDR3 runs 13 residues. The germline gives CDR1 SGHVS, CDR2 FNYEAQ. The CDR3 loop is CASSLGAAVEQYF. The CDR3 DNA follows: TGTGCCAGCAGCTTAGGCGCGGCTGTCGAGCAGTACTTC.

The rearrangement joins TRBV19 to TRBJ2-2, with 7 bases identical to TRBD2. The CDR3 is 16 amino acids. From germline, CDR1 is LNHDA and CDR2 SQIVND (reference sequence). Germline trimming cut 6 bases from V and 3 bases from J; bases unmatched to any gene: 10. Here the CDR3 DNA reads TGTGCCAGTAGGACTTTTGGCCGGGGGGACACCGGGGAGCTGTTTTTT. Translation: CASRTFGRGDTGELFF.

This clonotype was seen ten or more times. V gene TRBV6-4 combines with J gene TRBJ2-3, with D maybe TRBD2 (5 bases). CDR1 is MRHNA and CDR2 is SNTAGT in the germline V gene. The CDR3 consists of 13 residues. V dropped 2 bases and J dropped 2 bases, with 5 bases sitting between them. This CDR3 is CASSDGLTDTQYF. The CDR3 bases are TGTGCCAGCAGTGACGGACTCACAGATACGCAGTATTTT.

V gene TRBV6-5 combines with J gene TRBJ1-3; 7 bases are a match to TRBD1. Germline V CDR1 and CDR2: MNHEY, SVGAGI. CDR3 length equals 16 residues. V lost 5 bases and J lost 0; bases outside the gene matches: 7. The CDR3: CASSRGQRSSGNTIYF. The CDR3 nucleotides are TGTGCCAGCAGTCGGGGACAGCGAAGCTCTGGAAACACCATATATTTT.

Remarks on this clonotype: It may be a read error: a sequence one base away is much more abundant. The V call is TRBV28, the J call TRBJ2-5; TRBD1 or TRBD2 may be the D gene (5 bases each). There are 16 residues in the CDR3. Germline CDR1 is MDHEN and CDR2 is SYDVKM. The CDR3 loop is CASSDGTGTGWETKYF. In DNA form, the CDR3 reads TGTGCCAGCAGCGACGGAACCGGGACCGGTTGGGAGACCAAGTACTTC.

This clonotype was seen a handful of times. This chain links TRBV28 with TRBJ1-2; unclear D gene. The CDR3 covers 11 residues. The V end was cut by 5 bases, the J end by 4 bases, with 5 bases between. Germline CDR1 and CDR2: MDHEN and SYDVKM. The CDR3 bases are TGTGCCAGCAGTCCCCCCTATGGCTACACCTTC. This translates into CASSPPYGYTF.

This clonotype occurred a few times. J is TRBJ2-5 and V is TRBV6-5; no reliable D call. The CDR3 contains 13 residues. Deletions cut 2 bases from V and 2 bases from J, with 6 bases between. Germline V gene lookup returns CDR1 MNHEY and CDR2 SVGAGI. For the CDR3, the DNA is TGTGCCAGCAGTTACCAGATACAAGAGACCCAGTACTTC. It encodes CASSYQIQETQYF.

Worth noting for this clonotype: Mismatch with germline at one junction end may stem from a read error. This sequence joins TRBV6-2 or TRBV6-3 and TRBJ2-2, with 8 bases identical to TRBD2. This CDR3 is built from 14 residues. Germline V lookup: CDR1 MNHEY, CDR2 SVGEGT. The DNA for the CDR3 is TGTGCCAGCAGTTACCCGGGGGGGGCCGGCGAGCTGTTTTTT. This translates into CASSYPGGAGELFF.

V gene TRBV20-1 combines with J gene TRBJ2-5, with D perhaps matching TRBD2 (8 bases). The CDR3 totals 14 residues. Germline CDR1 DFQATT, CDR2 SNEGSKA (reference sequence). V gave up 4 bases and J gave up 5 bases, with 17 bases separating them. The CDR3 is CSANSGGGLETQYF. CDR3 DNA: TGCAGTGCTAATTCGGGAGGGGGCCTGGAGACCCAGTACTTC.

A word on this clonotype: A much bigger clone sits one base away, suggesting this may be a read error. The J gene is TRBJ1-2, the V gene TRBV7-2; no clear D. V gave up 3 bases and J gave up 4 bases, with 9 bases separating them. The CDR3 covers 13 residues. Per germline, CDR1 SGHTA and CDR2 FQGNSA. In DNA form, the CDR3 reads TGTGCCAGCAGCTTCGCGTTCGGCTATGGCTACACCTTC. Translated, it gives CASSFAFGYGYTF. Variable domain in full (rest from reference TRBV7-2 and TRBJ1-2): GAGVSQSPSNKVTEKGKDVELRCDPISGHTALYWYRQSLGQGLEFLIYFQGNSAPDKSGLPSDRFSAERTGGSVSTLTIQRTQQEDSAVYLCASSFAFGYGYTFGSGTRLTVV.

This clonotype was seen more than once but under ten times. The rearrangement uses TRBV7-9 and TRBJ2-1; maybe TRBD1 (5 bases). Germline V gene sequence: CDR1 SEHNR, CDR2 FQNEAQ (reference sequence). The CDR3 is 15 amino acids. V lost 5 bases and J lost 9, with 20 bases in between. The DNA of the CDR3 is TGTGCCAGCAGCCAAAGGGGTTCCGCGGATCGTGAGCAGTTCTTC. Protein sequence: CASSQRGSADREQFF.

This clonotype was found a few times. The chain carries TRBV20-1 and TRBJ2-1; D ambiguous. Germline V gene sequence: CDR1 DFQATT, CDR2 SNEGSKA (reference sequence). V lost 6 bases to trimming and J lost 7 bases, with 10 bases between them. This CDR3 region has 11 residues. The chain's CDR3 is CSAPRGNEQFF. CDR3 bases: TGCAGTGCCCCACGAGGTAATGAGCAGTTCTTC.

Here the CDR3 reads CASSLEGSPLHF. CDR3 bases: TGTGCCAGCAGCTTAGAGGGTTCACCCCTCCACTTT. J is TRBJ1-6 and V is TRBV7-9; D ambiguous. This CDR3 spans 12 amino acids. Trimming pared 1 base from V and 9 bases from J, leaving 4 bases between. Germline CDR1 SEHNR, CDR2 FQNEAQ (reference sequence).

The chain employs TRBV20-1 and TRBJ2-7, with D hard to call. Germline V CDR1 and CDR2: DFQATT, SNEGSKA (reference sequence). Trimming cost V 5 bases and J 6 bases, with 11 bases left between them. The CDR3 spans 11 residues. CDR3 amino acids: CSASILFEQYF. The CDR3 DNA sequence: TGCAGTGCTTCGATATTATTCGAGCAGTACTTC.

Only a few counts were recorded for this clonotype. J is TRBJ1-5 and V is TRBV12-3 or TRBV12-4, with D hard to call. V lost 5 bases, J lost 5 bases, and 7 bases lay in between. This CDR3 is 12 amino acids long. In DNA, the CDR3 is TGTGCCAGCAGTCCGGCCCATCAGCCCCAGCATTTT. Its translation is CASSPAHQPQHF.

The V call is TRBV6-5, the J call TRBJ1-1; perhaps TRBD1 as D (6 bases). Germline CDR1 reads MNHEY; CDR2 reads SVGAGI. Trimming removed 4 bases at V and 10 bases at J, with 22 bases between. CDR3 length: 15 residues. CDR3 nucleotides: TGTGCCAGCAGTTTACGACAGGCGGGAGGTTCTGCAGCTTTCTTT. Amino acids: CASSLRQAGGSAAFF.

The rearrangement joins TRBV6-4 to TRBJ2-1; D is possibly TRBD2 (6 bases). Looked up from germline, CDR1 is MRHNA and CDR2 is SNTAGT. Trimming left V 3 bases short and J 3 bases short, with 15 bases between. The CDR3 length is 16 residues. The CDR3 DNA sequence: TGTGCCAGCAGTGAAAGGTCCGGGGGTCACTACAATGAGCAGTTCTTC. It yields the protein CASSERSGGHYNEQFF.

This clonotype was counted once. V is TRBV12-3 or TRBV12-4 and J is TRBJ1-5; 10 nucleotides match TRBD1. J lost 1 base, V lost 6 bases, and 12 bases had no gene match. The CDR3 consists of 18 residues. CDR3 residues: CASSPGQGPQGSNQPQHF. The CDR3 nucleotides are TGTGCCAGCAGCCCGGGACAGGGGCCCCAAGGGAGCAATCAGCCCCAGCATTTT.